The 17 T cell receptor beta chains given below trace back to one sample, sequenced in a study of identical twins. TCRdb reprocessed the 5' RACE reads with MiXCR, giving one entry per CDR3 protein. The data show 150,000 or so distinct CDR3 sequences, approximately 3.5% seen once. Sequencing was carried out using memory T cells sorted from blood. The receptors were gathered from a man younger than 35 in good health.

This clonotype was counted many times. This chain connects TRBV5-1 to TRBJ2-5; possible D gene TRBD2, 6 bases. V was trimmed by 8 bases and J by 5 bases, leaving 13 bases between them. This CDR3 has 12 residues. Per germline, CDR1 SGHRS and CDR2 YFSETQ. CDR3 nucleotides: TGCGCCAGTCGGAGGGGAGAGGAGACCCAGTACTTC. This gives the protein CASRRGEETQYF.

This clonotype was found many times. V usage is TRBV5-1 and J usage is TRBJ2-5, with 12 bases lining up with TRBD1. The CDR3 consists of 15 residues. The V gene end was trimmed by 4 bases and the J gene end by 5 bases; junction bases not matched to a gene: 6. Germline CDR1 and CDR2: SGHRS and YFSETQ. CDR3: CASSLGQGARETQYF. CDR3 DNA: TGCGCCAGCAGCCTGGGACAGGGGGCGAGGGAGACCCAGTACTTC. Full variable domain (rest looked up from reference TRBV5-1 and TRBJ2-5): KAGVTQTPRYLIKTRGQQVTLSCSPISGHRSVSWYQQTPGQGLQFLFEYFSETQRNKGNFPGRFSGRQFSNSRSEMNVSTLELGDSALYLCASSLGQGARETQYFGPGTRLLVL.

This clonotype has at least ten counts. V usage is TRBV28 and J usage is TRBJ2-3; 7 bases map to TRBD1. Germline loops: CDR1 MDHEN, CDR2 SYDVKM. The CDR3 spans 16 residues. The V and J ends lost 2 bases and 0 bases, in that order; junction bases with no gene match: 5. For the CDR3, the DNA is TGTGCCAGCAGTTTAAACAGGGGCCCTAGCACAGATACGCAGTATTTT. Protein product: CASSLNRGPSTDTQYF.

There are many counts of this clonotype. This chain joins TRBV12-3 or TRBV12-4 and TRBJ2-5, with D perhaps matching TRBD1 (7 bases). The CDR3 extends over 15 amino acids. Trimming pared 4 bases from V and 0 bases from J, leaving 12 bases between. For the CDR3, the DNA is TGTGCCAGCAGTTGGGGGGACAGAGACCAAGAGACCCAGTACTTC. Its protein is CASSWGDRDQETQYF.

This clonotype was detected many times. The chain couples TRBV7-3 to TRBJ2-5, with 13 nucleotides matching TRBD2. Trimming removed 2 bases from V and 7 bases from J; junction bases left unmatched: 7. The CDR3 spans 16 residues. Germline assignment: CDR1 SGHTA and CDR2 FQGTGA. This CDR3 reads CASSLEGTSGKATQYF. The CDR3 DNA reads TGTGCCAGCAGCTTAGAGGGGACTAGCGGGAAGGCGACCCAGTACTTC.

This clonotype occurred many times. The chain carries TRBV10-3 and TRBJ2-2; TRBD2 agrees at 8 bases. V was clipped by 10 bases and J by 4 bases; unmatched bases: 8. This CDR3 contains 14 residues. The germline gives CDR1 ENHRY, CDR2 SYGVKD. As DNA, the CDR3 is TGTGCCACCCGAACCCGGGAGGGCACCGGGGAGCTGTTTTTT. It codes for CATRTREGTGELFF.

Ten or more counts support this clonotype. J is TRBJ2-3 and V is TRBV29-1; TRBD1 matches at 9 bases. This CDR3 has 12 residues. CDR1 is SQVTM, CDR2 ANQGSEA, per germline. After removal of 6 bases from V and 8 bases from J, the junction contained 6 bases not matched to a gene. The CDR3 sequence: CSVDTGGGTQYF. CDR3 DNA sequence: TGCAGCGTGGATACAGGGGGCGGTACGCAGTATTTT.

This clonotype has at least ten counts. The chain couples TRBV2 to TRBJ2-5; 9 bases are shared with TRBD1. CDR1 is SNHLY and CDR2 is FYNNEI in the germline V gene. J lost 4 bases, V lost 6 bases, and 9 bases had no gene match. This CDR3 has 15 amino acids. In DNA, the CDR3 is TGTGCCAGCAGGGGGGGACAGGGAAGTGGAGAGACCCAGTACTTC. It translates to CASRGGQGSGETQYF.

In its sample, this clonotype was seen many times. The chain carries TRBV20-1 and TRBJ2-5; D is unresolved. CDR3 length equals 13 residues. The germline V gene has CDR1 DFQATT and CDR2 SNEGSKA (reference sequence). With 3 bases removed from V and 4 bases from J, the gap between germline ends came to 12 bases. The DNA for the CDR3 is TGCAGTGCTAGGAATGGGTACGGAGAGACCCAGTACTTC. As protein: CSARNGYGETQYF.

This clonotype showed up many times. The chain uses TRBV6-1 and TRBJ2-7; TRBD1 matches 8 bases. The CDR3 is 14 residues long. V lost 8 bases to trimming and J lost 6 bases; unmatched junction nucleotides: 12. Germline V CDR1 and CDR2: MNHNS, SASEGT. Here the CDR3 reads CASYPLDRAGEQYF. The CDR3 DNA reads TGTGCCAGCTATCCCCTGGACAGGGCCGGCGAGCAGTACTTC.

This clonotype was observed many times. J is TRBJ2-5 and V is TRBV10-3; maybe TRBD2 (6 bases). V was shortened by 0 bases and J by 2 bases, with 7 bases between the two germline ends. The CDR3 runs 14 residues. Looked up from germline, CDR1 is ENHRY and CDR2 is SYGVKD. This CDR3 reads CAISESGSQETQYF. The CDR3, as DNA: TGTGCCATCAGTGAGTCCGGGAGTCAAGAGACCCAGTACTTC.

The chain uses TRBV20-1 and TRBJ1-2; 8 bases are shared with TRBD1. The CDR3 runs 13 residues. V shed 4 bases and J 5 bases; nucleotides not matched to a gene: 6. Germline V gene sequence: CDR1 DFQATT, CDR2 SNEGSKA (reference sequence). In DNA form, the CDR3 reads TGCAGTGCTACAACTACAGGGGGTTATGGCTACACCTTC. Encoded protein: CSATTTGGYGYTF.

This clonotype occurred many times. The chain joins TRBV19 to TRBJ2-3; TRBD2 is a possible D gene (5 bases). CDR1 LNHDA and CDR2 SQIVND come from the germline V gene (reference sequence). The CDR3 runs to 15 residues. Trimming removed 5 bases from V and 1 base from J, with 13 bases in between. The CDR3 loop reads CASSLTWRGTDTQYF. The DNA of the CDR3 is TGTGCCAGTAGTTTGACCTGGCGGGGCACAGATACGCAGTATTTT.

In its sample, this clonotype was seen many times. The rearrangement joins TRBV7-2 to TRBJ2-5; D not certain. Germline CDR1 and CDR2: SGHTA and FQGNSA. CDR3 length: 12 amino acids. The V and J ends lost 7 bases and 7 bases respectively, with 13 bases between them. The DNA of the CDR3 is TGTGCCAGCATCCTAACGCTGGCGACCCAGTACTTC. As protein: CASILTLATQYF. Combining the CDR3 with reference TRBV7-2 and TRBJ2-5 gives the whole variable domain GAGVSQSPSNKVTEKGKDVELRCDPISGHTALYWYRQSLGQGLEFLIYFQGNSAPDKSGLPSDRFSAERTGGSVSTLTIQRTQQEDSAVYLCASILTLATQYFGPGTRLLVL.

This clonotype occurred many times. The chain combines TRBV20-1 with TRBJ2-5, with 7 positions matching TRBD1. V lost 6 bases, J lost 5 bases, and 6 bases stayed unmatched. The CDR3 spans 12 residues. Germline-derived CDR1 and CDR2 are DFQATT and SNEGSKA (reference sequence). CDR3 residues: CSADRVGETQYF. The CDR3 nucleotides are TGCAGTGCAGACAGGGTTGGGGAGACCCAGTACTTC.

This clonotype was seen only a few times. The V gene is TRBV18, the J gene TRBJ2-5; 8 bases fit TRBD1. CDR3 length equals 15 residues. Looked up from germline, CDR1 is KGHSH and CDR2 is LQKENI. With V trimmed by 4 bases and J by 1 base, 5 bases remained unmatched. The CDR3: CASSQETGAQETQYF. Here the CDR3 DNA reads TGTGCCAGCTCACAAGAGACAGGGGCCCAAGAGACCCAGTACTTC.

In its sample, this clonotype was seen many times. The V and J genes are TRBV18 and TRBJ2-7, with 10 bases identical to TRBD1. Trimming at V came to 4 bases and at J to 2 bases, leaving 2 bases not matched to a gene. The CDR3 consists of 14 residues. Germline CDR1 and CDR2: KGHSH and LQKENI. CDR3 sequence reads: CASSRDRGPYEQYF. The CDR3 nucleotides are TGTGCCAGCTCACGAGACAGGGGGCCCTACGAGCAGTACTTC.